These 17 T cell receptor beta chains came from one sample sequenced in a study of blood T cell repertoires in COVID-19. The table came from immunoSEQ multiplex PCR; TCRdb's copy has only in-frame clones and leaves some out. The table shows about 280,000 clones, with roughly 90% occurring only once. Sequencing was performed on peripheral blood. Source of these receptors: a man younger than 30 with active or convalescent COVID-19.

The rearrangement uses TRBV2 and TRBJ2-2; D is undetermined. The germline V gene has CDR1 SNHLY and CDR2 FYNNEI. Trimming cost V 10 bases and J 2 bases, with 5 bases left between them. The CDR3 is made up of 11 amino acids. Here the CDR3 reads CATENTGELFF. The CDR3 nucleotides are TGTGCCACAGAAAACACCGGGGAGCTGTTTTTT.

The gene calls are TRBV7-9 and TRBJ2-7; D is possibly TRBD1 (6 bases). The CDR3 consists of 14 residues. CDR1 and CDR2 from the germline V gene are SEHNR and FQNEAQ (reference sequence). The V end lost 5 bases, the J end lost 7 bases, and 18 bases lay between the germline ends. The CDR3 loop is CASSRTGIRWEQYF. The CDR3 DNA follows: TGTGCCAGCAGCCGCACAGGGATTCGGTGGGAGCAGTACTTC. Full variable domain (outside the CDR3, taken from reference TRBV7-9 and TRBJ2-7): DTGVSQNPRHKITKRGQNVTFRCDPISEHNRLYWYRQTLGQGPEFLTYFQNEAQLEKSRLLSDRFSAERPKGSFSTLEIQRTEQGDSAMYLCASSRTGIRWEQYFGPGTRLTVT.

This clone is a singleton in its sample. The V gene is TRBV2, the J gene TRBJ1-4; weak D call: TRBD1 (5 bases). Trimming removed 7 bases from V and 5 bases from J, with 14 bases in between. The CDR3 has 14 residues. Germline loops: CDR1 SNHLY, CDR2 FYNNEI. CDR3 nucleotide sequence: TGTGCCAGCATAGGGCAGGGTTGGAATGAAAAACTGTTTTTT. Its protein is CASIGQGWNEKLFF.

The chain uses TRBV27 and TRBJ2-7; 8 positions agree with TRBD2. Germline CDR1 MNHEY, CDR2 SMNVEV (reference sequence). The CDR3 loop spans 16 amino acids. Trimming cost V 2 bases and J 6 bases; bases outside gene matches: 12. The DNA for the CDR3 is TGTGCCAGCAGTTTAGGCTCTGCGGGGGGCCGCGGCGAGCAGTACTTC. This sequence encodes CASSLGSAGGRGEQYF.

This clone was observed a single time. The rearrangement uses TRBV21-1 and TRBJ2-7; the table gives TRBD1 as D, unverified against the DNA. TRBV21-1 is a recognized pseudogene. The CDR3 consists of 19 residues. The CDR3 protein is CASSGDRSYALTYSYEQYF. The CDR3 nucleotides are TGTGCCAGCAGCGGCGACAGGAGTTACGCCCTAACTTACTCCTACGAGCAGTACTTC.

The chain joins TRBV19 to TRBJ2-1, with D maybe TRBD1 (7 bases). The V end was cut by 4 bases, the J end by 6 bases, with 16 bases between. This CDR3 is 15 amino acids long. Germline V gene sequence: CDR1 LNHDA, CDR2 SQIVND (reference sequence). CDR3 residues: CASSKGQAGFNEQFF. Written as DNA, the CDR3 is TGTGCCAGTAGTAAAGGACAGGCGGGGTTCAATGAGCAGTTCTTC.

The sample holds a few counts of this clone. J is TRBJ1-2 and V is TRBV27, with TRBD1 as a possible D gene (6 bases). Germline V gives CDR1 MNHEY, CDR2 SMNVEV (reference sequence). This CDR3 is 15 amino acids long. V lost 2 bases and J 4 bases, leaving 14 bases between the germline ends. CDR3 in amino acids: CASSLRQGMSYGYTF. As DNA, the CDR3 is TGTGCCAGCAGTTTACGGCAGGGGATGAGCTATGGCTACACCTTC.

CDR3 sequence (DNA): TGTGCCAGCAGTTCGGCGGGAGGACTAGCTTCAGATACGCAGTATTTT. It yields the protein CASSSAGGLASDTQYF. This sequence joins TRBV6-5 and TRBJ2-3, with 8 bases that match TRBD2. The CDR3 has 16 residues. The V segment lost 4 bases and the J segment 4 bases; nucleotides outside the gene matches: 10. Germline assignment: CDR1 MNHEY and CDR2 SVGAGI.

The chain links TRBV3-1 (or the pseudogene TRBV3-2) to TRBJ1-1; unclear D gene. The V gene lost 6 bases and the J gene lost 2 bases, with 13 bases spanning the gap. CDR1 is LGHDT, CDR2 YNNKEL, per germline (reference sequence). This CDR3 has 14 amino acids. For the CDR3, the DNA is TGTGCCAGCAGTCAGGACTGGGTAAACACTGAAGCTTTCTTT. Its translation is CASSQDWVNTEAFF.

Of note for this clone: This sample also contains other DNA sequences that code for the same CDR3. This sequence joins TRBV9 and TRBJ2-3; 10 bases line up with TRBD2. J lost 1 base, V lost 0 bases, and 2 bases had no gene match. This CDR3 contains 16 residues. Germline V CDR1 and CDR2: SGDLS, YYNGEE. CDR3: CASSVELAGGTDTQYF. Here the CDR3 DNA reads TGTGCCAGCAGCGTAGAGCTAGCGGGAGGCACAGATACGCAGTATTTT.

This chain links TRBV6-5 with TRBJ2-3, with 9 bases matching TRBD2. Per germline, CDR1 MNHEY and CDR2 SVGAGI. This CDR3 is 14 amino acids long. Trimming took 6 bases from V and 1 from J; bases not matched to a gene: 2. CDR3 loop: CASRAGGGTDTQYF. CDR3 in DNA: TGTGCCAGCAGGGCGGGGGGGGGCACAGATACGCAGTATTTT.

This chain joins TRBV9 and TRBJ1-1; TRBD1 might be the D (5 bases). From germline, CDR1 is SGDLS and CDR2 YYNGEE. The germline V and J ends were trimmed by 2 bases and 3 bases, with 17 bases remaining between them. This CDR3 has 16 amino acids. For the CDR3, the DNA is TGTGCCAGCAGCGTCCTTGGGGGAGGGATGGACACTGAAGCTTTCTTT. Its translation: CASSVLGGGMDTEAFF.

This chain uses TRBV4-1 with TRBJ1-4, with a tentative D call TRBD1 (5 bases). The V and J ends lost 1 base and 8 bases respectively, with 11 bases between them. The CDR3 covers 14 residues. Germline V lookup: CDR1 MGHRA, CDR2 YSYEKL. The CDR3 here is CASSQVGGWEKLFF. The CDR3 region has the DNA TGCGCCAGCAGCCAAGTGGGGGGATGGGAAAAACTGTTTTTT.

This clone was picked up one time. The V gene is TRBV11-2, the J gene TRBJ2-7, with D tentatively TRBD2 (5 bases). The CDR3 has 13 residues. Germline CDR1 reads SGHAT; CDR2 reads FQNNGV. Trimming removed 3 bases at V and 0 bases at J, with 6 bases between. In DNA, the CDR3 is TGTGCCAGCAGCTTTGGGAGCTCCTACGAGCAGTACTTC. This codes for CASSFGSSYEQYF.

The CDR3 DNA is TGCGCCAGCAGCTTCGGGGTAGGATCGGAGACCCAGTACTTC. Its protein is CASSFGVGSETQYF. The chain has TRBV5-1 and TRBJ2-5; a possible D gene is TRBD2 (5 bases). Germline V CDR1 and CDR2: SGHRS, YFSETQ. The CDR3 length is 14 residues. Trimming removed 2 bases at V and 5 bases at J, with 13 bases between.

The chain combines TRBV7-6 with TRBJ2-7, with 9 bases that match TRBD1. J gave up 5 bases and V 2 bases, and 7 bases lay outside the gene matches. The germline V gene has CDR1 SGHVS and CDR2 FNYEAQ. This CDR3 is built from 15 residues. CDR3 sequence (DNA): TGTGCCAGCAGCTTATCGGGGACAGGGATCCACGAGCAGTACTTC. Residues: CASSLSGTGIHEQYF.

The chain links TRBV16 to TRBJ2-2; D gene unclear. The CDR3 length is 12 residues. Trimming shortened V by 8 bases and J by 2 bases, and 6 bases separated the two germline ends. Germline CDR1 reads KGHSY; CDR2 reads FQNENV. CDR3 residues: CASLINTGELFF. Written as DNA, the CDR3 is TGTGCCAGCCTAATCAACACCGGGGAGCTGTTTTTT.